This TCR beta chain was recovered during a study of blood T cell repertoires in COVID-19. The Seattle patients joined while their infection was active and were tracked longitudinally afterward. The assay was immunoSEQ multiplex PCR, and TCRdb's table has in-frame clones only and misses some. The sample has about 160,000 clones; approximately 90% are singletons. About this clone: Germline and junction disagree at one end, which may indicate a read error.

This TCR was sampled from a woman between 65 and 79 years old with COVID-19, enrolled during active disease. Sequenced: peripheral blood.

The CDR3 coding sequence is TGTGCCGGCAGCATATCGGGGGGACGCAATCAGCCCCAGCATTTT. Its protein is CAGSISGGRNQPQHF. The chain combines TRBV2 with TRBJ1-5; D is perhaps TRBD1 (5 bases). Germline values: CDR1 SNHLY, CDR2 FYNNEI. This CDR3 has 15 residues.